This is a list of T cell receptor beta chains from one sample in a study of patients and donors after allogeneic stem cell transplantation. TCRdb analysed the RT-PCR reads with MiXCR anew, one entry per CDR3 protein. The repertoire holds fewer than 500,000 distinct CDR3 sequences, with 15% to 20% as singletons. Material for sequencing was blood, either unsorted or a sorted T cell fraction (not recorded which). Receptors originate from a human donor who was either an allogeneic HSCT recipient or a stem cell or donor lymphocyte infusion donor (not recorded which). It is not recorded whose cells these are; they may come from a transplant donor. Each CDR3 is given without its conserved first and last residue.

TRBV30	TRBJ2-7	AWSVVVTGEQY
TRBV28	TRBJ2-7	ASRLPGTSGAYEQY
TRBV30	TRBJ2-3	AWSESGTQY
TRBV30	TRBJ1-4	AWMNSYNEKLF
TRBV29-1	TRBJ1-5	SVKRDSNQPQH
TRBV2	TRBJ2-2	ASSPQVTGELF
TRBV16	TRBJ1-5	ASSQSPQPQH
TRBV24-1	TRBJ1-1	ATSDWRHDTEAF
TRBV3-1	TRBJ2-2	ATKTSGGTGELF
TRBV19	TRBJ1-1	ASSMWQEHAEAF
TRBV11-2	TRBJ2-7	ASSLGPDSAEQY
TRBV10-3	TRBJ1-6	AISGGGPDFRNSPLH
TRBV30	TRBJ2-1	ALSSAYNEQF
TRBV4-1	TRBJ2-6	ASSQEEGSGANVLT
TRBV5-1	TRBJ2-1	ASSSPGQVGYNEQF
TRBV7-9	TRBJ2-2	ASSYRLAGETGELF